This T cell receptor (beta chain) was recovered during a study of CD8+ T cells in alopecia areata. This sample's treatment: oral pan-JAK inhibitor, 5-10 mg twice daily. It was from PBMCs that CD4+ and CD8+ T cells were sorted. Following extraction, RNA underwent reverse transcription to cDNA, which served as the sequencing template. TCRdb keeps only in-frame clones here, not all; method: immunoSEQ multiplex PCR. The sample consists of about 200,000 clones, more than 30% of them appearing once. The CDR3 is made up of 13 amino acids. The germline V and J ends were trimmed by 6 bases and 7 bases, with 13 bases remaining between them. Per germline, CDR1 KGHSH and CDR2 LQKENI. This clone came up a few times.

The material sequenced was CD4+ T cells sorted from blood, taken between weeks 30 and 35, from a patient treated with tofacitinib. This chain uses TRBV18 with TRBJ2-1; D ambiguous. This receptor was identified in a human donor with alopecia areata. CDR3 sequence (DNA): TGTGCCAGCTCCCCTATCAGAAAGAATGAGCAGTTCTTC. Translation gives CASSPIRKNEQFF.